Below, 7 T cell receptor beta chains from the same sample are listed, as sequenced in a study of blood T cells in healthy people across ages. The second PCR ran 7 to 11 cycles with a sample-barcoded 5' primer and J-beta primers. TCRdb re-analysed the 5' RACE reads in MiXCR, keeping a single row per CDR3 protein. The sample has approximately 810,000 distinct CDR3 sequences, under 30% seen once; the top ten hold roughly 17%. Material: blood. These receptors originate from a woman over 75 in good health.

Of note for this clonotype: A far larger clone lies a single base away; this is likely a read error. The rearrangement uses TRBV5-5 and TRBJ1-1, with unresolved D. CDR1 is SGHKS, CDR2 YYEKEE, per germline (reference sequence). V shed 1 base and J shed 0 bases, with 4 bases lying between them. The CDR3 loop spans 13 amino acids. The CDR3 nucleotides are TGTGCCAGCAGCTTGTTTGTGAACACTGAAGCTTTCTTT. Encoded protein: CASSLFVNTEAFF. Full variable domain (remainder filled in from reference TRBV5-5 and TRBJ1-1): DAGVTQSPTHLIKTRGQQVTLRCSPISGHKSVSWYQQVLGQGPQFIFQYYEKEERGRGNFPDRFSARQFPNYSSELNVNALLLGDSALYLCASSLFVNTEAFFGQGTRLTVV.

Note on this clonotype: A much larger clone lies one base from this, so it may be a read error. The V call is TRBV27, the J call TRBJ2-3; D possibly corresponds to TRBD1 (6 bases). CDR1 and CDR2 from the germline V gene are MNHEY and SMNVEV (reference sequence). Trimming shortened V by 7 bases and J by 14 bases, and 19 bases separated the two germline ends. The CDR3 contains 12 residues. CDR3 nucleotide sequence: TGTGCCAGCAATGCACCGGGACACCCACCGTATTTT. This translates into CASNAPGHPPYF.

This clonotype was counted ten times or more. V gene TRBV24-1 combines with J gene TRBJ2-1, with D possibly TRBD2 on 5 matching bases. Deletions cut 4 bases from V and 3 bases from J, with 18 bases between. The CDR3 runs to 17 residues. CDR1 and CDR2 (germline): KGHDR, SFDVKD. This CDR3 reads CATSDPLRTGVYNEQFF. The CDR3 coding sequence is TGTGCCACCAGTGACCCTTTAAGGACCGGGGTCTACAATGAGCAGTTCTTC.

This clonotype was counted only a few times. A much larger clone lies a single base off, so this may be a read error. The chain couples TRBV5-1 to TRBJ2-5; 8 bases agree with TRBD2. The CDR3 sequence is 15 residues long. Germline CDR1 reads SGHRS; CDR2 reads YFSETQ. V gave up 5 bases and J gave up 11 bases; unmatched junction bases: 17. CDR3 protein: CASRGRGGLHNEQYF. DNA for the CDR3: TGCGCCAGCAGAGGTCGGGGGGGGCTTCACAATGAGCAGTACTTC.

This clonotype was seen a few times. The V call is TRBV4-2, the J call TRBJ2-1, with D perhaps TRBD2 (5 bases). CDR3 size: 14 residues. V gave up 0 bases and J gave up 8 bases, with 11 bases separating them. CDR1 and CDR2 from the germline V gene are LGHNA and YNFKEQ. CDR3 nucleotide sequence: TGTGCCAGCAGCCAAGAACTAGTATACGATGAGCAGTTCTTC. Protein sequence: CASSQELVYDEQFF.

A few counts support this clonotype. The rearrangement links TRBV30 to TRBJ1-1; possible D gene TRBD1, 5 bases. The V gene's germline CDR1 is GTSNPN and CDR2 SVGIG (reference sequence). The CDR3 consists of 17 residues. V lost 2 bases to trimming and J lost 1 base, with 20 bases between them. The CDR3 region has the DNA TGTGCCTGGAGTTCATACCGGGACCGCCCCGGGAACACTGAAGCTTTCTTT. It is translated as CAWSSYRDRPGNTEAFF.

The chain employs TRBV7-3 and TRBJ2-7; D not resolved. V lost 1 base and J 2 bases, leaving 6 bases between the germline ends. In germline, CDR1 is SGHTA, CDR2 FQGTGA. The CDR3 is 13 residues long. The CDR3 DNA sequence: TGTGCCAGCAGCTTAAACCCTGCCTACGAGCAGTACTTC. It encodes CASSLNPAYEQYF.